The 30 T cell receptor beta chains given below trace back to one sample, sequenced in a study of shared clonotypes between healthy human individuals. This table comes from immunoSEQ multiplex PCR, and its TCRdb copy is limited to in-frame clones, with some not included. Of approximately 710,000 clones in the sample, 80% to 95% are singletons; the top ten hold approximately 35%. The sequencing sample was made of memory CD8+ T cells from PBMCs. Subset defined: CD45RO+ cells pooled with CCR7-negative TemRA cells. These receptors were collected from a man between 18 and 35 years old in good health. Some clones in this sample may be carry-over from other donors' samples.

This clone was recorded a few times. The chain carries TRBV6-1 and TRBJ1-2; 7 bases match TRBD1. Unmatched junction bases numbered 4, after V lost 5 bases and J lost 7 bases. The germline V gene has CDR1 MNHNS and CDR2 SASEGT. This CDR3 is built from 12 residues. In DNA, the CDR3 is TGTGCCAGCAGTACCGGGACAGTTGGCTACACCTTC. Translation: CASSTGTVGYTF.

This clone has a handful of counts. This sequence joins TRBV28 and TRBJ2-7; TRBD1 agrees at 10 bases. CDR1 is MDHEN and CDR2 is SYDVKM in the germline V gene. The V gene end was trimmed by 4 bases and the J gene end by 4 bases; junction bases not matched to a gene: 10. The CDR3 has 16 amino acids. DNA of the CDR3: TGTGCCAGCAGTTATTGGGGAAGGGACAGGGGATACGAGCAGTACTTC. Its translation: CASSYWGRDRGYEQYF.

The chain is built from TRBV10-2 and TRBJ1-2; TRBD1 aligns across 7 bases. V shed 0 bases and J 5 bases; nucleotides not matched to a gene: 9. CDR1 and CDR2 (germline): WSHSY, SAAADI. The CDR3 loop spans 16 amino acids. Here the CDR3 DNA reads TGCGCCAGCAGTGAGTCATATAGAGGGGGCGAATATGGCTACACCTTC. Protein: CASSESYRGGEYGYTF.

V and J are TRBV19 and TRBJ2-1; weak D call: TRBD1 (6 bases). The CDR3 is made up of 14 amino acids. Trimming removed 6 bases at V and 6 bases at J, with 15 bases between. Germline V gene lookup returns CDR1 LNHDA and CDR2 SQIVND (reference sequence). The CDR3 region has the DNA TGTGCCAGTAGCTATACAGGGTCCCTCAATGAGCAGTTCTTC. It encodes CASSYTGSLNEQFF. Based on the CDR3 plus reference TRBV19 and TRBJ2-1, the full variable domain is DGGITQSPKYLFRKEGQNVTLSCEQNLNHDAMYWYRQDPGQGLRLIYYSQIVNDFQKGDIAEGYSVSREKKESFPLTVTSAQKNPTAFYLCASSYTGSLNEQFFGPGTRLTVL.

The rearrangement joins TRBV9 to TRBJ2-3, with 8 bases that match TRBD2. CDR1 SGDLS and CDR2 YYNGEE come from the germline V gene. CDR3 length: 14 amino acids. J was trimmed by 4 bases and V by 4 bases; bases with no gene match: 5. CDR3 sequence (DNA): TGTGCCAGCAGCTCCGCGGGGGGACCAGATACGCAGTATTTT. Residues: CASSSAGGPDTQYF. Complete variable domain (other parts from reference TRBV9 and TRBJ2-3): DSGVTQTPKHLITATGQRVTLRCSPRSGDLSVYWYQQSLDQGLQFLIQYYNGEERAKGNILERFSAQQFPDLHSELNLSSLELGDSALYFCASSSAGGPDTQYFGPGTRLTVL.

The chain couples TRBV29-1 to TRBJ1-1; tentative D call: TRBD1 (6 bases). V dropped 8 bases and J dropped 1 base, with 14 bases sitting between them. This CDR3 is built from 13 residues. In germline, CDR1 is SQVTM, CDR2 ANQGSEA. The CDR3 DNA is TGCAGCTTCCTGGGGGGGGCGAACACTGAAGCTTTCTTT. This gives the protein CSFLGGANTEAFF.

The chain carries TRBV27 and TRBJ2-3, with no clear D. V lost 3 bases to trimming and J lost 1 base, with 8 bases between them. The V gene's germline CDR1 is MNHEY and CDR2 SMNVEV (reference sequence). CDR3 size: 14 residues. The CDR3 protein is CASSFGRRTDTQYF. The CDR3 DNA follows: TGTGCCAGCAGTTTTGGTAGGCGCACAGATACGCAGTATTTT.

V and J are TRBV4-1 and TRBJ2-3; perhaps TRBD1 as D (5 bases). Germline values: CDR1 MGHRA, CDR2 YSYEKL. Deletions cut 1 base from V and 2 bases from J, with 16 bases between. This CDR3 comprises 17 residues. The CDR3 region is CASSQVGANSDTDTQYF. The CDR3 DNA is TGCGCCAGCAGCCAAGTTGGGGCAAACTCGGACACAGATACGCAGTATTTT.

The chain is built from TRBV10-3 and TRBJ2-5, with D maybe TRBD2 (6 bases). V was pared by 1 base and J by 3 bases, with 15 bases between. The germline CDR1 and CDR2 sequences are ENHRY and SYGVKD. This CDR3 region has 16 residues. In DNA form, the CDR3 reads TGTGCCATCAGTGAGTTCTCGGCGGGAAGAAAAGAGACCCAGTACTTC. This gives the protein CAISEFSAGRKETQYF.

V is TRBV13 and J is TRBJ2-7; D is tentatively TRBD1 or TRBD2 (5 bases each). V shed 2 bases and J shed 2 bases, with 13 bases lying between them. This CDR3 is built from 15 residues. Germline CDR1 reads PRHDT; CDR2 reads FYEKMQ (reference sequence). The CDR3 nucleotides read TGTGCCAGCAGCTTATCTCGGGGACCAACCTACGAGCAGTACTTC. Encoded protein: CASSLSRGPTYEQYF.

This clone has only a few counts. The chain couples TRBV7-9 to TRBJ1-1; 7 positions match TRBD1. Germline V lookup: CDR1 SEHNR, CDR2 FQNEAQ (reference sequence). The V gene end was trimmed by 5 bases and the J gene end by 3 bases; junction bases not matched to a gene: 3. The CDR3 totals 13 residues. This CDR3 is CASSTDRDTEAFF. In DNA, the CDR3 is TGTGCCAGCAGCACTGACAGGGACACTGAAGCTTTCTTT.

The CDR3 spells CASSPLGRGNTGELFF. The DNA of the CDR3 is TGTGCCAGCAGCCCCCTGGGTAGGGGAAACACCGGGGAGCTGTTTTTT. The chain has TRBV9 and TRBJ2-2; weak D call: TRBD1 (5 bases). The CDR3 consists of 16 residues. Germline V CDR1 and CDR2: SGDLS, YYNGEE. Trimming removed 4 bases from V and 2 bases from J, with 15 bases in between.

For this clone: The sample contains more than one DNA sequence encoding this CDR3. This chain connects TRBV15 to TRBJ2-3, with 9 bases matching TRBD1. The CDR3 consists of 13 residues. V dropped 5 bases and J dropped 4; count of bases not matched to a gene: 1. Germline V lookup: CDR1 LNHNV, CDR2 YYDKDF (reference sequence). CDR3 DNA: TGTGCCACCAGCCGACAGGGGGCAGATACGCAGTATTTT. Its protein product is CATSRQGADTQYF.

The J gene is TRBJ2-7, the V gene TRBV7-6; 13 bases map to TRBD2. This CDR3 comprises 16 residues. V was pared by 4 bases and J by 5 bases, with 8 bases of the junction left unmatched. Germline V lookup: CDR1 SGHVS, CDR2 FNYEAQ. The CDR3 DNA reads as TGTGCCAGCAGCTCTCGACTAGCGGGAGGCCCCAACGAGCAGTACTTC. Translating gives CASSSRLAGGPNEQYF.

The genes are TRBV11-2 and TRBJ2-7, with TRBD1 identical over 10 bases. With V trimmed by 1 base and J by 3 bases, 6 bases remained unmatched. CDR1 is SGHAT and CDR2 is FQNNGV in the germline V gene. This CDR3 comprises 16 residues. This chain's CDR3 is CASSLAPGQGFYEQYF. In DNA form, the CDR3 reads TGTGCCAGCAGCTTAGCGCCGGGACAGGGGTTCTACGAGCAGTACTTC.

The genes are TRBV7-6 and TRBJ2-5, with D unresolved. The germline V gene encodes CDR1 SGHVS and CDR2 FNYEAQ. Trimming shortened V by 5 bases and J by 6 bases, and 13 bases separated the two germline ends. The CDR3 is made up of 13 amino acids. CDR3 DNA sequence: TGTGCCAGCAGCGCCCCCCTCGACCAGACCCAGTACTTC. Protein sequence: CASSAPLDQTQYF.

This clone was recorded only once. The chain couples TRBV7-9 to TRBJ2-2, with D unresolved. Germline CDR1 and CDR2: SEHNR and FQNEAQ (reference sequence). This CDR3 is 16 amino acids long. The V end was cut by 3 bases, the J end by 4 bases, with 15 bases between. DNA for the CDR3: TGTGCCAGCAGCTTCCCGGTGGTGGCGGCCACCGGGGAGCTGTTTTTT. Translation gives CASSFPVVAATGELFF.

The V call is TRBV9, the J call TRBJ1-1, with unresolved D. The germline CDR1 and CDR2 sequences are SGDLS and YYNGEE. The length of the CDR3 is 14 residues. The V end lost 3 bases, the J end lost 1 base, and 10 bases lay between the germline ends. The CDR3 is CASSAFGSNTEAFF. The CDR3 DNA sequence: TGTGCCAGCAGCGCCTTCGGGTCGAACACTGAAGCTTTCTTT. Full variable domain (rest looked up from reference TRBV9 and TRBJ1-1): DSGVTQTPKHLITATGQRVTLRCSPRSGDLSVYWYQQSLDQGLQFLIQYYNGEERAKGNILERFSAQQFPDLHSELNLSSLELGDSALYFCASSAFGSNTEAFFGQGTRLTVV.

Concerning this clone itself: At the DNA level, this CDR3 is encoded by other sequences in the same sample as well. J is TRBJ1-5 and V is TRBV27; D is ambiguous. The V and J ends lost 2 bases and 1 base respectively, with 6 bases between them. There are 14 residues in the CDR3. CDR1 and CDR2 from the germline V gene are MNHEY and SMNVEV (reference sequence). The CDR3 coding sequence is TGTGCCAGCAGTTTACGAGACAGCAATCAGCCCCAGCATTTT. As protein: CASSLRDSNQPQHF.

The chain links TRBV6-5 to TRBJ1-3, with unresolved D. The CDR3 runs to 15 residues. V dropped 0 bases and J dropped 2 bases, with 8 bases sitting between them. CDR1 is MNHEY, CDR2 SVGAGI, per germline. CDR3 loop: CASSYSMGTGNTIYF. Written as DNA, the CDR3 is TGTGCCAGCAGTTACTCAATGGGGACTGGAAACACCATATATTTT.

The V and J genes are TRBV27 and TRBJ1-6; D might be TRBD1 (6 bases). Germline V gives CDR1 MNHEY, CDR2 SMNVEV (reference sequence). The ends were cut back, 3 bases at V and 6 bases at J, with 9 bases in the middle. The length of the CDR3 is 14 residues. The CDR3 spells CASSLLGANSPLHF. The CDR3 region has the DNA TGTGCCAGCAGTTTGTTGGGGGCTAATTCACCCCTCCACTTT.

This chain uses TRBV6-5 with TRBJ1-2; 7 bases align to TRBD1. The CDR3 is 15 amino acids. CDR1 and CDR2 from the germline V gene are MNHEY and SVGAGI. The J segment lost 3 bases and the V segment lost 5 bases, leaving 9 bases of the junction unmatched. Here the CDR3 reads CASSPARGVDYGYTF. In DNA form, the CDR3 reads TGTGCCAGCAGTCCCGCCAGGGGGGTCGACTATGGCTACACCTTC.

CDR3 sequence reads: CSVGNRGRGAYEQYF. CDR3 nucleotide sequence: TGCAGCGTTGGTAACAGGGGGCGTGGGGCCTACGAGCAGTACTTC. The chain is built from TRBV29-1 and TRBJ2-7; 9 bases are a match to TRBD1. V gave up 4 bases and J gave up 2 bases; unmatched junction bases: 9. The germline CDR1 and CDR2 sequences are SQVTM and ANQGSEA. The CDR3 loop spans 15 amino acids.

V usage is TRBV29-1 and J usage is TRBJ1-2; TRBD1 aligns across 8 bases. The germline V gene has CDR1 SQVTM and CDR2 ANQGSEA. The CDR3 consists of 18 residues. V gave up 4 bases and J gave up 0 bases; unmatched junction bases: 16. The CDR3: CSVGQLQRTGNANYGYTF. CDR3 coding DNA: TGCAGCGTTGGCCAACTACAAAGGACAGGGAACGCTAACTATGGCTACACCTTC. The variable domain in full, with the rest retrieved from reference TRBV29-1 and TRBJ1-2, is SAVISQKPSRDICQRGTSLTIQCQVDSQVTMMFWYRQQPGQSLTLIATANQGSEATYESGFVIDKFPISRPNLTFSTLTVSNMSPEDSSIYLCSVGQLQRTGNANYGYTFGSGTRLTVV.

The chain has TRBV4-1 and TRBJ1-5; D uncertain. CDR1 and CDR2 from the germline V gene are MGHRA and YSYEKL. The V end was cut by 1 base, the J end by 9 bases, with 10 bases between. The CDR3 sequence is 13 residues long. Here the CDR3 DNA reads TGCGCCAGCAGCCAAGGGGAACCCGTGCCCCAGCATTTT. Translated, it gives CASSQGEPVPQHF.

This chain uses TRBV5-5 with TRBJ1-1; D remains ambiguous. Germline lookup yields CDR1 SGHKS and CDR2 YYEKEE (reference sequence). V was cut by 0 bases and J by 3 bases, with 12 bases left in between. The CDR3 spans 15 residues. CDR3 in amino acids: CASSLAGIGDTEAFF. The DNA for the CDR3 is TGTGCCAGCAGCTTGGCCGGAATCGGAGACACTGAAGCTTTCTTT.

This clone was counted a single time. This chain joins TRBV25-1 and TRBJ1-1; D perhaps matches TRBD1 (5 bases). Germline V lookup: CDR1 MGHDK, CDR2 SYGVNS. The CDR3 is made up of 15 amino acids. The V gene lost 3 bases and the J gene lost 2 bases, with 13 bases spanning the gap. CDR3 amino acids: CASSEGLPRNTEAFF. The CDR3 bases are TGTGCCAGCAGTGAGGGACTACCCCGAAACACTGAAGCTTTCTTT.

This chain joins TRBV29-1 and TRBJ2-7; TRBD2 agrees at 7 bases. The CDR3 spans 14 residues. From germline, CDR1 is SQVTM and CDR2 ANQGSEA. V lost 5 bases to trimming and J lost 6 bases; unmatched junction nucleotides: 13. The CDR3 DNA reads TGCAGCGTTAAGAATGGCGGGAGTAGATCCGAGCAGTACTTC. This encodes CSVKNGGSRSEQYF.

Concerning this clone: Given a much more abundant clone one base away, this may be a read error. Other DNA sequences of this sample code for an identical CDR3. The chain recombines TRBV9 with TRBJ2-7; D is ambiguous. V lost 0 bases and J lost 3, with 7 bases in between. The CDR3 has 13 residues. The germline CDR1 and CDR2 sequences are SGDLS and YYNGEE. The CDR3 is CASSVGDGYEQYF. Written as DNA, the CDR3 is TGTGCCAGCAGCGTAGGCGACGGCTACGAGCAGTACTTC.

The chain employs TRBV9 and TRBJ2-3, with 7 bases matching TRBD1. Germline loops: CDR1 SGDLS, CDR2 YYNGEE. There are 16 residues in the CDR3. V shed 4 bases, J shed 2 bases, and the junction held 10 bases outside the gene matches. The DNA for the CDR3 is TGTGCCAGCAGCCAATCCTTCGACAGGGTCACAGATACGCAGTATTTT. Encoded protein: CASSQSFDRVTDTQYF.